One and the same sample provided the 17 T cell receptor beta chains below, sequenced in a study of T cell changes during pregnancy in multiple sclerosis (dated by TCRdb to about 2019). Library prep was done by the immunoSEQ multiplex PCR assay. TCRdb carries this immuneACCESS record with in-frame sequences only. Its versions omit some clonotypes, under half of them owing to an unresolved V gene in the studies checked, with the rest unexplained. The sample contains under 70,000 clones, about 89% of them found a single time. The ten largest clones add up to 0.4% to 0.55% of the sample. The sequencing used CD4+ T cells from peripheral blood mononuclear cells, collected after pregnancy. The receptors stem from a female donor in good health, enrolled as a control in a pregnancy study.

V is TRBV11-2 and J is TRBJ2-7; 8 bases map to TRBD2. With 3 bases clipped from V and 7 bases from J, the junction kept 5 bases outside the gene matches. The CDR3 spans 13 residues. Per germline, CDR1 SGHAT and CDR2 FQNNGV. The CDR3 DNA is TGTGCCAGCAGCTTTAGCGGGGCGGATGAGCAGTACTTC. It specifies CASSFSGADEQYF.

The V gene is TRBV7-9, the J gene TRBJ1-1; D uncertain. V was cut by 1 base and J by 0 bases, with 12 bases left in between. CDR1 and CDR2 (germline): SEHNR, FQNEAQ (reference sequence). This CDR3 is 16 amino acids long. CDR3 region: CASSLVSEVLNTEAFF. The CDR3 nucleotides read TGTGCCAGCAGCTTAGTATCAGAAGTTCTGAACACTGAAGCTTTCTTT.

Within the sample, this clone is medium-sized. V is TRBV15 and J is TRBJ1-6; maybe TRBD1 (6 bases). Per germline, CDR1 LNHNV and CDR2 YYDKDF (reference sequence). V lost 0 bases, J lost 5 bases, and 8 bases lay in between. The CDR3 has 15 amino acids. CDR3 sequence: CATSRDAGDNSPLHF. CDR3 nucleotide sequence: TGTGCCACCAGCAGAGATGCAGGGGATAATTCACCCCTCCACTTT.

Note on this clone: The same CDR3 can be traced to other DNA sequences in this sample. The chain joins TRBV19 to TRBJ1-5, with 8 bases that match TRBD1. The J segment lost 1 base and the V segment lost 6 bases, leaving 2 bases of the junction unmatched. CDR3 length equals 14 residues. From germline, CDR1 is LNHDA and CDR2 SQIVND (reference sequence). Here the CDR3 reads CASSRTGSNQPQHF. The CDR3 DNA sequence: TGTGCCAGTAGCCGGACAGGGAGCAATCAGCCCCAGCATTTT.

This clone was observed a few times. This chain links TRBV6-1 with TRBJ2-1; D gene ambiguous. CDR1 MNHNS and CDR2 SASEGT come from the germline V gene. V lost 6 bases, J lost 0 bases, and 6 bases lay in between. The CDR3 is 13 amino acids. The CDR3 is CASRKASYNEQFF. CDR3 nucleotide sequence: TGTGCCAGCAGGAAAGCCTCCTACAATGAGCAGTTCTTC.

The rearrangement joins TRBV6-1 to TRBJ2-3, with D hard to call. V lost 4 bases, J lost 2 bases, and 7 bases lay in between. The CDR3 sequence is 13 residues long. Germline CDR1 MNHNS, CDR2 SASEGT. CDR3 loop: CASSVFFTDTQYF. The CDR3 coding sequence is TGTGCCAGCAGTGTCTTTTTCACAGATACGCAGTATTTT.

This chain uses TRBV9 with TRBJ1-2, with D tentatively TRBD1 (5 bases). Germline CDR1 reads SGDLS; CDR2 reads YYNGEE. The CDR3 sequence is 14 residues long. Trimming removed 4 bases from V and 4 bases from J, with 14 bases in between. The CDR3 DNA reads TGTGCCAGCAGCTCCCAGGGAAGGTTCTATGGCTACACCTTC. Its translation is CASSSQGRFYGYTF. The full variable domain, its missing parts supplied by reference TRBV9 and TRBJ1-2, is DSGVTQTPKHLITATGQRVTLRCSPRSGDLSVYWYQQSLDQGLQFLIQYYNGEERAKGNILERFSAQQFPDLHSELNLSSLELGDSALYFCASSSQGRFYGYTFGSGTRLTVV.

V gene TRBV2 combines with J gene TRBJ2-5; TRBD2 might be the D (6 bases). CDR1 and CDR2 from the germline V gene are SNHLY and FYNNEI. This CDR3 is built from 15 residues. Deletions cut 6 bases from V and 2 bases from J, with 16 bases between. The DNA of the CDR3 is TGTGCCAGCAGACGGGACTCGGCACCTCAAGAGACCCAGTACTTC. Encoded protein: CASRRDSAPQETQYF.

The CDR3 region is CARTGGRVNTGELFF. The CDR3 DNA reads as TGTGCCCGGACGGGGGGAAGAGTGAACACCGGGGAGCTGTTTTTT. The chain joins TRBV30 to TRBJ2-2; 7 nucleotides line up with TRBD2. CDR1 is GTSNPN and CDR2 is SVGIG in the germline V gene (reference sequence). The CDR3 totals 15 residues. V lost 8 bases and J lost 1; bases outside the gene matches: 10.

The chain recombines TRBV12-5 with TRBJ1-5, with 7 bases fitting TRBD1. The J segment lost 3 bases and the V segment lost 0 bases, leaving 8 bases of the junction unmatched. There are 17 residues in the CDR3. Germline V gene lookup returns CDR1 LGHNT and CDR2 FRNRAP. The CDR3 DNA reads TGTGCTAGTGGTTTGGTACTGGGACAGAAATACAATCAGCCCCAGCATTTT. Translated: CASGLVLGQKYNQPQHF.

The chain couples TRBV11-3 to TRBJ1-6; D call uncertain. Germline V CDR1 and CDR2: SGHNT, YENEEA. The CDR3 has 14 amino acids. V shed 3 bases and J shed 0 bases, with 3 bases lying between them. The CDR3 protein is CASSFNSYNSPLHF. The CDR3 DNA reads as TGTGCCAGCAGCTTCAACTCCTATAATTCACCCCTCCACTTT.

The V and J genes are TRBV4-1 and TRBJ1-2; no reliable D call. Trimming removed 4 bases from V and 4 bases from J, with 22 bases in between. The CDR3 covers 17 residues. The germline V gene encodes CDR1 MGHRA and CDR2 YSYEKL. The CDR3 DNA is TGCGCCAGCAGCCGGGCGGACGGAGGATTCTCTACCTATGGCTACACCTTC. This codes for CASSRADGGFSTYGYTF.

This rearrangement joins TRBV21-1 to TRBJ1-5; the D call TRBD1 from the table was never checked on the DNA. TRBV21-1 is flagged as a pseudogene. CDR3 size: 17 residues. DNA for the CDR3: TGTGCCAGCAGCAATATTGGGCTTAGGACAGAGAATCAGCCCCAGCATTTT. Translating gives CASSNIGLRTENQPQHF.

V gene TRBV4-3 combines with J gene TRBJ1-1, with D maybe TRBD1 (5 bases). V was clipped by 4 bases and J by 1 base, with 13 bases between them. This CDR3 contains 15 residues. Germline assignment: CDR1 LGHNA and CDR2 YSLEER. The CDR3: CASSPFGATNTEAFF. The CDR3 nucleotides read TGCGCCAGCAGCCCCTTTGGGGCAACGAACACTGAAGCTTTCTTT.

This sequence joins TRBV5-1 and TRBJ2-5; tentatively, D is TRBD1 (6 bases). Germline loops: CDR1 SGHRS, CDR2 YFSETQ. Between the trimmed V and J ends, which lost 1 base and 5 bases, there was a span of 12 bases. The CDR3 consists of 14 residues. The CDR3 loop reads CASSLHQGRETQYF. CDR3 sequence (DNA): TGCGCCAGCAGCTTGCATCAGGGGCGGGAGACCCAGTACTTC. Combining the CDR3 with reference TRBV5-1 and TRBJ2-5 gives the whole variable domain KAGVTQTPRYLIKTRGQQVTLSCSPISGHRSVSWYQQTPGQGLQFLFEYFSETQRNKGNFPGRFSGRQFSNSRSEMNVSTLELGDSALYLCASSLHQGRETQYFGPGTRLLVL.

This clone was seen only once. The CDR3 sequence: CASTPGTANTEAFF. CDR3 DNA: TGTGCCAGTACCCCCGGGACAGCGAACACTGAAGCTTTCTTT. V is TRBV19 and J is TRBJ1-1; 7 bases fit TRBD1. The CDR3 is 14 amino acids. CDR1 is LNHDA and CDR2 is SQIVND in the germline V gene (reference sequence). After removal of 7 bases from V and 1 base from J, the junction contained 6 bases not matched to a gene.

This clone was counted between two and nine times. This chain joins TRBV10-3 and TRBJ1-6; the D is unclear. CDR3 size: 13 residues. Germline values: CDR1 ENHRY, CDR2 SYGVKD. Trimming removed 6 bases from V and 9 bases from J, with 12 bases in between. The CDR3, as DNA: TGTGCCATCAGCCCGGACTTAACTTCACCCCTCCACTTT. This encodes CAISPDLTSPLHF.